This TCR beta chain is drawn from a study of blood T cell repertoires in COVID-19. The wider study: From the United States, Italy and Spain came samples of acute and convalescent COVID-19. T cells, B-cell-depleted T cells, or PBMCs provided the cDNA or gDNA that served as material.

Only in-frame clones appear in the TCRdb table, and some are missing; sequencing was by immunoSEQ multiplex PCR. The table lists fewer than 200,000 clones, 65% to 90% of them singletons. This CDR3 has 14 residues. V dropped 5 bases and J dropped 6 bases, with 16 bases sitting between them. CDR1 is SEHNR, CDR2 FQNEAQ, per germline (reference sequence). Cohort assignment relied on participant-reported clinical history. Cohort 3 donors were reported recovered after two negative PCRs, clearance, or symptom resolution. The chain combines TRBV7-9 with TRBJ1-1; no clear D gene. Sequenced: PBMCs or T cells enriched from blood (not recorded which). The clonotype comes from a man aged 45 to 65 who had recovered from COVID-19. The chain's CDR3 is CASSRFKREPEAFF. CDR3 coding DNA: TGTGCCAGCAGCCGTTTTAAGAGGGAACCTGAAGCTTTCTTT.